Listed below are T cell receptor beta chains from one sample, sequenced in a study of T cells in Graves' hyperthyroidism and ophthalmopathy. TCRdb called the multiplex PCR reads again in MiXCR, with one record for every CDR3 protein. The sample carries around 580,000 distinct CDR3 sequences, over 15% recorded once. The sequenced material came from blood. All receptors derive from a young woman with Graves' hyperthyroidism. CDR3s include the opening cysteine and the closing phenylalanine or tryptophan. Fields, in order: D gene, J gene, V gene, clone size, CDR3 protein, CDR3 DNA. A D gene is named only where the DNA matches it firmly. Clone size appears in some rows only: once, few, many, or a class for an expanded clone.

D gene: TRBD1; J gene: TRBJ2-1; V gene: TRBV9; clone size: -; CDR3 protein: CASSGGTGNEQFF; CDR3 DNA: TGTGCCAGCAGCGGGGGGACAGGGAATGAGCAGTTCTTC
D gene: -; J gene: TRBJ2-4; V gene: TRBV5-1; clone size: -; CDR3 protein: CASSTGDREETKNIQYF; CDR3 DNA: TGCGCCAGCAGCACCGGCGACAGGGAGGAAACCAAAAACATTCAGTACTTC
D gene: -; J gene: TRBJ1-4; V gene: TRBV20-1; clone size: many; CDR3 protein: CSARGRGGGEKLFF; CDR3 DNA: TGCAGTGCAAGGGGAAGGGGGGGTGGTGAAAAACTGTTTTTT
D gene: -; J gene: TRBJ2-4; V gene: TRBV28; clone size: -; CDR3 protein: CASRTAGQNLAKNIQYF; CDR3 DNA: TGTGCCAGCAGAACGGCAGGACAGAATCTAGCCAAAAACATTCAGTACTTC
D gene: -; J gene: TRBJ1-2; V gene: TRBV10-3; clone size: -; CDR3 protein: CAITGTEGYGYTF; CDR3 DNA: TGTGCCATCACCGGGACCGAAGGCTATGGCTACACCTTC
D gene: TRBD1; J gene: TRBJ2-5; V gene: TRBV12-3/TRBV12-4; clone size: -; CDR3 protein: CASSLEPGTEETQYF; CDR3 DNA: TGTGCCAGCAGTTTAGAACCAGGGACAGAAGAGACCCAGTACTTC
D gene: -; J gene: TRBJ1-5; V gene: TRBV5-1; clone size: -; CDR3 protein: CASSPDGPLGQPQHF; CDR3 DNA: TGCGCCAGCAGCCCGGACGGACCGTTGGGTCAGCCCCAGCATTTT
D gene: -; J gene: TRBJ2-2; V gene: TRBV3-1; clone size: many; CDR3 protein: CASSQRRRTGELFF; CDR3 DNA: TGTGCCAGCAGCCAGCGGAGACGGACCGGGGAGCTGTTTTTT
D gene: -; J gene: TRBJ1-1; V gene: TRBV2; clone size: many; CDR3 protein: CASRWRGEAFF; CDR3 DNA: TGTGCCAGCAGATGGCGAGGTGAAGCTTTCTTT
D gene: TRBD1; J gene: TRBJ1-5; V gene: TRBV19; clone size: -; CDR3 protein: CASSREGASNQPQHF; CDR3 DNA: TGTGCCAGTAGCAGGGAGGGGGCCAGCAATCAGCCCCAGCATTTT
D gene: -; J gene: TRBJ2-7; V gene: TRBV6-1; clone size: many; CDR3 protein: CASSSGGVPEQYF; CDR3 DNA: TGTGCCAGCAGTTCTGGGGGAGTTCCCGAGCAGTACTTC
D gene: -; J gene: TRBJ2-3; V gene: TRBV27; clone size: -; CDR3 protein: CASSDSRGTDTQYF; CDR3 DNA: TGTGCCAGCAGTGATTCTCGGGGCACAGATACGCAGTATTTT
D gene: -; J gene: TRBJ2-7; V gene: TRBV20-1; clone size: many; CDR3 protein: CSAKLPGPRYEQYF; CDR3 DNA: TGCAGTGCTAAGTTGCCAGGGCCACGCTACGAGCAGTACTTC
D gene: TRBD1; J gene: TRBJ1-5; V gene: TRBV5-8; clone size: few; CDR3 protein: CASSLRVGGGGQPQHF; CDR3 DNA: TGTGCCAGCAGCCTACGAGTAGGGGGCGGGGGTCAGCCCCAGCATTTT
D gene: -; J gene: TRBJ2-7; V gene: TRBV2; clone size: -; CDR3 protein: CASSLSSERYYEQYF; CDR3 DNA: TGTGCCAGCAGCCTCTCAAGCGAGAGGTACTACGAGCAGTACTTC
D gene: -; J gene: TRBJ1-6; V gene: TRBV4-3; clone size: -; CDR3 protein: CASGAGYGVSPLHF; CDR3 DNA: TGCGCCAGCGGGGCAGGGTACGGGGTATCACCCCTCCACTTT
D gene: TRBD2; J gene: TRBJ2-3; V gene: TRBV2; clone size: many; CDR3 protein: CASSQIDPLAGTSTDTQYF; CDR3 DNA: TGTGCCAGCAGCCAAATTGATCCCCTAGCGGGGACTAGCACAGATACGCAGTATTTT
D gene: TRBD2; J gene: TRBJ2-5; V gene: TRBV15; clone size: -; CDR3 protein: CATSKAGGGQETQYF; CDR3 DNA: TGTGCCACCAGCAAGGCGGGAGGGGGCCAAGAGACCCAGTACTTC
D gene: -; J gene: TRBJ2-5; V gene: TRBV11-2; clone size: many; CDR3 protein: CASSPEDGGTETQYF; CDR3 DNA: TGTGCCAGCAGCCCCGAGGACGGAGGGACAGAGACCCAGTACTTC
D gene: TRBD2; J gene: TRBJ2-1; V gene: TRBV5-1; clone size: many; CDR3 protein: CASSSGLAGGEEQFF; CDR3 DNA: TGCGCCAGCAGCTCCGGACTAGCGGGAGGGGAAGAGCAGTTCTTC